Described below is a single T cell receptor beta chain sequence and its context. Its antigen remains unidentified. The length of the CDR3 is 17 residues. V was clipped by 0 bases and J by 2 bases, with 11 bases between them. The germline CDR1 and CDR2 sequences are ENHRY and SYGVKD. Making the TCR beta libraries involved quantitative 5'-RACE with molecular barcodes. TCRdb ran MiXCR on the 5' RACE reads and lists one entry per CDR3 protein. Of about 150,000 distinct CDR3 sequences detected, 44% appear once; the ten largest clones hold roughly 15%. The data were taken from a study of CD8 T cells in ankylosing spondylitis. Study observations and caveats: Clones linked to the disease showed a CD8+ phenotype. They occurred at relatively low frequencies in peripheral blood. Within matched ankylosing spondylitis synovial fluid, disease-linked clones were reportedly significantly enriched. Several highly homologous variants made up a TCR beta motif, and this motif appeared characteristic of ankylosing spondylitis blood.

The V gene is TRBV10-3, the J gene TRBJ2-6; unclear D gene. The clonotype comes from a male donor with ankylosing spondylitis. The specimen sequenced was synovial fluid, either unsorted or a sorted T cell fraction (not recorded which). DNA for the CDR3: TGTGCCATCAGTGAGTCTGAGAACAGCCCTGGGGCCAACGTCCTGACTTTC. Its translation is CAISESENSPGANVLTF.